What follows are 20 T cell receptor beta chains derived from one specimen sequenced in a study of blood T cell repertoires in COVID-19 (dated by TCRdb to about 2020). Receptor amplification or capture employed the immunoSEQ multiplex PCR assay. Drawn from immuneACCESS, this table holds only the in-frame rearrangements with V and J called that TCRdb kept. Clones are partly lost; checked studies trace under half to an unresolved V gene and leave the rest unexplained. The sample yields around 220,000 clones; about 85% were counted once. The ten largest clonotypes hold roughly 10% of the sample. The sample consisted of peripheral blood. These receptors originate from a woman between 50 and 59 years old with COVID-19, enrolled during active disease.

This chain connects TRBV5-1 to TRBJ2-3; 7 bases align to TRBD2. Germline trimming cut 4 bases from V and 2 bases from J; bases unmatched to any gene: 7. In germline, CDR1 is SGHRS, CDR2 YFSETQ. The CDR3 has 15 residues. The CDR3 DNA follows: TGCGCCAGCAGCCGAACGGGGGGTGCCACAGATACGCAGTATTTT. It codes for CASSRTGGATDTQYF.

This clone was seen once. In DNA form, the CDR3 reads TGTGCCAGCAGTTACACAACTTCGGGGGGGCCGGATACGCAGTATTTT. This codes for CASSYTTSGGPDTQYF. This chain links TRBV6-6 with TRBJ2-3; 8 bases align to TRBD2. The CDR3 consists of 16 residues. The V gene end was trimmed by 2 bases and the J gene end by 6 bases; junction bases not matched to a gene: 10. The germline CDR1 and CDR2 sequences are MNHNY and SVGAGI (reference sequence).

This chain uses TRBV6-5 with TRBJ2-5, with D hard to call. This CDR3 spans 16 amino acids. Germline V lookup: CDR1 MNHEY, CDR2 SVGAGI. V lost 3 bases to trimming and J lost 2 bases, with 16 bases between them. The CDR3 region is CASSYSYSRSQETQYF. The DNA of the CDR3 is TGTGCCAGCAGTTATTCCTACTCCCGAAGTCAAGAGACCCAGTACTTC.

The rearrangement joins TRBV9 to TRBJ2-1; D might be TRBD2 (7 bases). V was cut by 2 bases and J by 12 bases, with 21 bases left in between. This CDR3 is built from 15 residues. Germline lookup yields CDR1 SGDLS and CDR2 YYNGEE. This chain's CDR3 is CASSVGLGGPRVQFF. Here the CDR3 DNA reads TGTGCCAGCAGCGTCGGCCTGGGGGGGCCACGGGTGCAGTTCTTC.

The chain has TRBV2 and TRBJ2-1; 8 bases line up with TRBD1. The ends lost 5 bases at V and 10 bases at J; junction bases unmatched: 13. The CDR3 spans 15 residues. Per the germline V gene, CDR1 is SNHLY and CDR2 is FYNNEI. CDR3 amino acids: CASSPPGQAMREQFF. Here the CDR3 DNA reads TGTGCCAGCAGTCCACCGGGACAGGCCATGAGGGAGCAGTTCTTC.

V gene TRBV5-1 combines with J gene TRBJ1-2, with D tentatively TRBD1 (5 bases). This CDR3 region has 18 residues. Per the germline V gene, CDR1 is SGHRS and CDR2 is YFSETQ. V lost 3 bases and J 1 base, leaving 22 bases between the germline ends. The CDR3 bases are TGCGCCAGCAGCTGGACACCGGGACTCCCCGGCGGTAACTATGGCTACACCTTC. Its protein is CASSWTPGLPGGNYGYTF.

The chain employs TRBV19 and TRBJ1-4; tentatively, D is TRBD1 (5 bases). This CDR3 spans 15 amino acids. Germline V lookup: CDR1 LNHDA, CDR2 SQIVND (reference sequence). The V gene lost 6 bases and the J gene lost 0 bases, with 11 bases spanning the gap. CDR3 region: CASSQDSTTNEKLFF. CDR3 coding DNA: TGTGCCAGTAGCCAAGACAGTACAACTAATGAAAAACTGTTTTTT.

The chain couples TRBV2 to TRBJ2-3; 8 nucleotides line up with TRBD2. With 10 bases clipped from V and 1 base from J, the junction kept 7 bases outside the gene matches. This CDR3 comprises 14 residues. Germline lookup yields CDR1 SNHLY and CDR2 FYNNEI. CDR3 region: CATREGWGTDTQYF. DNA of the CDR3: TGTGCCACCCGGGAGGGCTGGGGCACAGATACGCAGTATTTT.

V gene TRBV19 combines with J gene TRBJ2-2; 10 nucleotides line up with TRBD1. The CDR3 loop spans 16 amino acids. The J segment lost 8 bases and the V segment lost 6 bases, leaving 12 bases of the junction unmatched. Looked up from germline, CDR1 is LNHDA and CDR2 is SQIVND (reference sequence). CDR3 bases: TGTGCCAGTAGACTACCCTCCGGGACAGGGGATGGGGAGCTGTTTTTT. Translated: CASRLPSGTGDGELFF.

Here the CDR3 reads CASSFRTGLAGANVLTF. CDR3 in DNA: TGTGCCAGCAGTTTTCGGACAGGGTTAGCTGGGGCCAACGTCCTGACTTTC. The chain employs TRBV5-4 and TRBJ2-6; 8 positions match TRBD1. Germline values: CDR1 SGHNT, CDR2 YYREEE (reference sequence). J was trimmed by 2 bases and V by 5 bases; bases with no gene match: 9. The CDR3 totals 17 residues.

The chain has TRBV29-1 and TRBJ1-1, with TRBD1 as a possible D gene (6 bases). The CDR3 is made up of 14 amino acids. Germline V gene sequence: CDR1 SQVTM, CDR2 ANQGSEA. With 6 bases removed from V and 3 bases from J, the gap between germline ends came to 17 bases. CDR3 nucleotide sequence: TGCAGCGTGGCGCTACAGGGACGGCACACTGAAGCTTTCTTT. Protein sequence: CSVALQGRHTEAFF.

V and J are TRBV4-1 and TRBJ1-2; D gene uncertain. V was shortened by 4 bases and J by 8 bases, with 20 bases between the two germline ends. CDR3 length: 15 amino acids. Germline CDR1 reads MGHRA; CDR2 reads YSYEKL. The chain's CDR3 is CASSPSLDTHRGYTF. The CDR3 nucleotides are TGCGCCAGCAGCCCCTCCCTCGACACCCACAGAGGCTACACCTTC.

This clone has a single count. The chain recombines TRBV18 with TRBJ2-2; 13 nucleotides line up with TRBD2. With 3 bases clipped from V and 3 bases from J, the junction kept 7 bases outside the gene matches. CDR3 length: 18 residues. Germline V CDR1 and CDR2: KGHSH, LQKENI. CDR3 nucleotides: TGTGCCAGCTCACCGTACGGACTAGCGGGGGTAGACACCGGGGAGCTGTTTTTT. Translation gives CASSPYGLAGVDTGELFF.

This chain links TRBV6-2 or TRBV6-3 with TRBJ1-2; 10 nucleotides line up with TRBD1. V shed 4 bases and J 4 bases; nucleotides not matched to a gene: 6. The germline CDR1 and CDR2 sequences are MNHEY and SVGEGT. The CDR3 is made up of 15 amino acids. Here the CDR3 DNA reads TGTGCCAGCAGTTTGACAGGGGGCGGAACCTATGGCTACACCTTC. This sequence encodes CASSLTGGGTYGYTF.

The chain carries TRBV5-1 and TRBJ2-5, with 16 bases fitting TRBD2. The junction had 4 bases not matched to a gene; V was cut back by 4 bases and J by 4 bases. This CDR3 is built from 16 residues. CDR1 is SGHRS, CDR2 YFSETQ, per germline. CDR3 residues: CASSPGLAGGLETQYF. The CDR3 nucleotides are TGCGCCAGCAGCCCGGGACTAGCGGGGGGGCTAGAGACCCAGTACTTC.

The J gene is TRBJ2-2, the V gene TRBV4-1; 11 bases line up with TRBD2. CDR1 and CDR2 from the germline V gene are MGHRA and YSYEKL. The CDR3 runs to 14 residues. V dropped 7 bases and J dropped 5; count of bases not matched to a gene: 3. The CDR3 bases are TGCGCCAGCACCCTAGCGGGGGGAACCGGGGAGCTGTTTTTT. This encodes CASTLAGGTGELFF.

The CDR3 here is CASSSPLGGFSEQYF. In DNA form, the CDR3 reads TGTGCCAGCAGCAGCCCACTAGGAGGGTTCTCCGAGCAGTACTTC. The chain couples TRBV5-6 to TRBJ2-7; tentative D call: TRBD2 (6 bases). From germline, CDR1 is SGHDT and CDR2 YYEEEE. CDR3 size: 15 residues. V dropped 4 bases and J dropped 6 bases, with 20 bases sitting between them.

This clone was seen only once. V gene TRBV11-3 combines with J gene TRBJ2-2, with TRBD1 as a possible D gene (6 bases). CDR1 and CDR2 from the germline V gene are SGHNT and YENEEA. V was clipped by 3 bases and J by 4 bases, with 9 bases between them. This CDR3 spans 14 amino acids. Written as DNA, the CDR3 is TGTGCCAGCAGCTTCCAACAGGGCACCGGGGAGCTGTTTTTT. Translating it yields CASSFQQGTGELFF.

This clone was picked up a small number of times. The chain uses TRBV15 and TRBJ2-2, with 10 bases aligning to TRBD2. V gave up 3 bases and J gave up 3 bases; unmatched junction bases: 10. The CDR3 extends over 18 amino acids. Germline CDR1 is LNHNV and CDR2 is YYDKDF (reference sequence). CDR3 region: CATSSPFSGGPYTGELFF. As DNA, the CDR3 is TGTGCCACCAGCAGCCCCTTTAGCGGGGGGCCGTACACCGGGGAGCTGTTTTTT. Complete variable domain (other parts from reference TRBV15 and TRBJ2-2): DAMVIQNPRYQVTQFGKPVTLSCSQTLNHNVMYWYQQKSSQAPKLLFHYYDKDFNNEADTPDNFQSRRPNTSFCFLDIRSPGLGDTAMYLCATSSPFSGGPYTGELFFGEGSRLTVL.

The rearrangement uses TRBV12-3 or TRBV12-4 and TRBJ2-3; weak D call: TRBD2 (7 bases). V was cut by 8 bases and J by 6 bases, with 15 bases left in between. This CDR3 contains 13 residues. CDR3 sequence: CASFGGPGDTQYF. CDR3 DNA sequence: TGTGCCAGCTTCGGGGGGCCCGGGGATACGCAGTATTTT.